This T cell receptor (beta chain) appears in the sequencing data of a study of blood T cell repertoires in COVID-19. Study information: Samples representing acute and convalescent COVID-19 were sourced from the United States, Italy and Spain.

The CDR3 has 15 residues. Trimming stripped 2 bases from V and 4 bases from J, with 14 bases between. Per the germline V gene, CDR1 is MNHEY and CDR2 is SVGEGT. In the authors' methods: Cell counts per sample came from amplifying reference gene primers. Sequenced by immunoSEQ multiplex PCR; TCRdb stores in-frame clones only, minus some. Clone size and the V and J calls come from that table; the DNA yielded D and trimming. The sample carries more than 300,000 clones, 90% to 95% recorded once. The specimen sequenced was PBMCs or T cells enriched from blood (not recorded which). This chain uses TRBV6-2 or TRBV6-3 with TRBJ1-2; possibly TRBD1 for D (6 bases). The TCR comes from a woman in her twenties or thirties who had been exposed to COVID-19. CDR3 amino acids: CASSYDRLVAYGYTF. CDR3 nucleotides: TGTGCCAGCAGTTACGACAGGCTGGTAGCCTATGGCTACACCTTC.